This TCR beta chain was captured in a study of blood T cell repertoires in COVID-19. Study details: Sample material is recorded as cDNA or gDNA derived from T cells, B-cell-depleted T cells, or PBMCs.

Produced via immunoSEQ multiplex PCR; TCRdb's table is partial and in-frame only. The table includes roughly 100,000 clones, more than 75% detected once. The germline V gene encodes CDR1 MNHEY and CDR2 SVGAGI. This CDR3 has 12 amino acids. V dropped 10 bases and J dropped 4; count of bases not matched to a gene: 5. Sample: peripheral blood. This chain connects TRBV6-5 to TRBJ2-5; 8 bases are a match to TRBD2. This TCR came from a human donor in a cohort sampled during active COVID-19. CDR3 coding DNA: TGTGCCACCCGGGAGGGAAGAGAGACCCAGTACTTC. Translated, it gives CATREGRETQYF.